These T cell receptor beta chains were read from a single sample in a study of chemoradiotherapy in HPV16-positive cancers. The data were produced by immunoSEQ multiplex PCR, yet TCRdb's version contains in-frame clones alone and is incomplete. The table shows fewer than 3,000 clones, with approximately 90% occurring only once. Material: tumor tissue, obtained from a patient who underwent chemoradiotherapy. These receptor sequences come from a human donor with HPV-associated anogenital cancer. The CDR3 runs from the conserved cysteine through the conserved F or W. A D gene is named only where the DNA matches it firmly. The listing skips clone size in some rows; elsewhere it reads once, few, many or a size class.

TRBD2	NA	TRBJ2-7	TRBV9	TGTGCCAGCAGCGTAGAGTCGGGAGGTATCTACGAGCAGTACTTC	CASSVESGGIYEQYF
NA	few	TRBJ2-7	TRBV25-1	TGTGCCAGCAGTGATGGGAAGGGGAGCTCCTACGAGCAGTACTTC	CASSDGKGSSYEQYF
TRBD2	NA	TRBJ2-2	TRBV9	TGTGCCAGCAGCGTATCCCCCACTAGCGGGGGCCCCGGGGAGCTGTTTTTT	CASSVSPTSGGPGELFF
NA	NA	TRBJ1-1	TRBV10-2	TGCGCCACGGGAGGGGAGATGAACACTGAAGCTTTCTTT	CATGGEMNTEAFF
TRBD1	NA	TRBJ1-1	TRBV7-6	TGTGCCAGCAGCTTAGCGCAGGGACAGGGGAACACTGAAGCTTTCTTT	CASSLAQGQGNTEAFF
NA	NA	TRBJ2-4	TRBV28	TGTGCCAGCAGTTTAACAGGGAGCATTCAGTACTTC	CASSLTGSIQYF
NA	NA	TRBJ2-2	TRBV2	TGTGCCAGCAGTGAAGCCGCCCCCCAACGGGACACCGGGGAGCTGTTTTTT	CASSEAAPQRDTGELFF
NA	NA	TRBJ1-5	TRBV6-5	TGTGCCAGCAGTCCGGACGGGTTCAATCAGCCCCAGCATTTT	CASSPDGFNQPQHF
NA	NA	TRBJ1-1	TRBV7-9	TGTGCCAGCAGCTCATCCGGGGGGAAGGGACATACTGAAGCTTTCTTT	CASSSSGGKGHTEAFF
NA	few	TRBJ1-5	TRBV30	TGTGCCTGGAGTGTACAAGGAGATCAGCCCCAGCATTTT	CAWSVQGDQPQHF
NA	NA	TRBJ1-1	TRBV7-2	TGTGCCAGCAGCTTAGGGGCCACGAACACTGAAGCTTTCTTT	CASSLGATNTEAFF
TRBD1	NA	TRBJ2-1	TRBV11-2	TGTGCCAGCAGCATCGGGGGACAGGACTACAATGAGCAGTTCTTC	CASSIGGQDYNEQFF
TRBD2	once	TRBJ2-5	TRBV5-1	TGCGCCAGCAGCCTGGGACTAGCGGGAGAGTCAGAGACCCAGTACTTC	CASSLGLAGESETQYF
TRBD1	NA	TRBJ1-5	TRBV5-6	TGTGCCAGCAGCTTAGGACAGGGCCGCCAGCCCCAGCATTTT	CASSLGQGRQPQHF
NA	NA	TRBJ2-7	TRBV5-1	TGCGCCAGCAGCCCAACTACCTACGAGCAGTACTTC	CASSPTTYEQYF
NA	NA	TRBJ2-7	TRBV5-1	TGCGCCAGCGAGGTGGGTGGCCGTGGGGAGCAGTACTTC	CASEVGGRGEQYF
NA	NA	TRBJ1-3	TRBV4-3	TGCGCCAGCAGCCCATCCAGGGAATCTGGAGGAAACACCATATATTTT	CASSPSRESGGNTIYF
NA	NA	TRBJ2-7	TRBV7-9	TGTGCCAGCAGCTTAGACCCCTTCTACGAGCAGTACTTC	CASSLDPFYEQYF
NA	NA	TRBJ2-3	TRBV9	TGTGCCAGCAGCCCCAACGGAGAGGGTTCAACAGATACGCAGTATTTT	CASSPNGEGSTDTQYF
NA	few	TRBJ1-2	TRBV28	TGTGTATCGTCACAAGGGCCATATGGCTACACCTTC	CVSSQGPYGYTF
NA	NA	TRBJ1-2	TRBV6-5	TGTGCCATTTCCAGGAACGGGGACTATGGCTACACCTTC	CAISRNGDYGYTF
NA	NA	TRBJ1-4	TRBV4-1	TGCGCCAGCAGCCTAGGAGGGGCAGGGGATGGTGAAAAACTGTTTTTT	CASSLGGAGDGEKLFF
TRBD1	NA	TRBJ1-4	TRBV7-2	TGTGCCAGCAGCTTCCGGACAGGGGGCCGAGGGGAAAAACTGTTTTTT	CASSFRTGGRGEKLFF
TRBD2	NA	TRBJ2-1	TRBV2	TGTGCCAGCGGACTAGCGGGACAATACAATGAGCAGTTCTTC	CASGLAGQYNEQFF
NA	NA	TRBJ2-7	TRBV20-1	TGCAGTGCCCTTGGAGGGTCCGAGCAGTACTTC	CSALGGSEQYF
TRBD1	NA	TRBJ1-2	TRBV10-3	TGTGCCATCACCCCAGGACAGGGTTTAGTTGGCTACACCTTC	CAITPGQGLVGYTF
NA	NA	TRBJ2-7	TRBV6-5	TGTGCCAGCAGTAGGGGTTGGACCTACGAGCAGTACTTC	CASSRGWTYEQYF
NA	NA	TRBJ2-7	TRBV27	TGTGCCAGCAGACCTGGGGGCAGGTACGAGCAGTACTTC	CASRPGGRYEQYF
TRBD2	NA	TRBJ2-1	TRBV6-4	TGTGCCAGCAGTAGGACTAGCGGGAGCATGGATGAGCAGTTCTTC	CASSRTSGSMDEQFF
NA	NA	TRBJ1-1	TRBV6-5	TGTGCCAGCAGCTATGCCGGGACTGAAGCTTTCTTT	CASSYAGTEAFF
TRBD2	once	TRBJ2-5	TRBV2	TGTGCCAGCAGTGAGGGGACTAGCGCTGAGACCCAGTACTTC	CASSEGTSAETQYF
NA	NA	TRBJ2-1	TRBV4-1	TGCGCCAGCAGCCAAGATAACGCGGGAAGCTACAATGAGCAGTTCTTC	CASSQDNAGSYNEQFF
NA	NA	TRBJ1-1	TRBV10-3	TGTGCCACTGGACCAGAACCGCAAGAAGCTTTCTTT	CATGPEPQEAFF
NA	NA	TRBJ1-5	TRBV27	TGTGCCAGCAGTCCCCTCGGGGGAGCTAGCAATCAGCCCCAGCATTTT	CASSPLGGASNQPQHF
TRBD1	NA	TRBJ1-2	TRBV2	TGTGCCAGCAGTGACGACAGGGCGGGTGGCTACACCTTC	CASSDDRAGGYTF
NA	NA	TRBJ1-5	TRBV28	TGTGCCAGCAGTCTTGGGGTACGGAATCAGCCCCAGCATTTT	CASSLGVRNQPQHF
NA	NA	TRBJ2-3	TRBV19	TGTGCCAGTAGGGTTGTGGCGGGACGCACAGATACGCAGTATTTT	CASRVVAGRTDTQYF
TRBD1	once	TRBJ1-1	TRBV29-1	TGCAGCGTTTCCCCCCAATCCGGGACAGGGGCCCAAGCTTTCTTT	CSVSPQSGTGAQAFF
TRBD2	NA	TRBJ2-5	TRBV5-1	TGCGCCAGCAGCCTTAGCGGGAATCGGGAGACCCAGTACTTC	CASSLSGNRETQYF
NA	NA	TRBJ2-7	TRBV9	TGTGCCAGCAGCGTAGCCGGAGGGAGCGCCGAATCGGGCGAGCAGTACTTC	CASSVAGGSAESGEQYF
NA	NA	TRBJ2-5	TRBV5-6	TGTGCCAGCAGCCTCGCGCACAGGGCCGAGACCCAGTACTTC	CASSLAHRAETQYF
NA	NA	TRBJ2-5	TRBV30	TGTGCCTGGAGTGTAAGTGGGGCGCGCCCCCAGTACTTC	CAWSVSGARPQYF
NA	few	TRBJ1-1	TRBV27	TGTGCCAGCAGTTTCCTAGACAGACACACTGAAGCTTTCTTT	CASSFLDRHTEAFF
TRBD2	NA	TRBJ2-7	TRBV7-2	TGTGCCAGCAGCTCCACGCGGACTAGCCGGTTTGGAGAGCAGTACTTC	CASSSTRTSRFGEQYF
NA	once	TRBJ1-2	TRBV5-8	TGTGCCAGCAGCTTGGCCGTTACGCGGGGCTATGGCTACACCTTC	CASSLAVTRGYGYTF
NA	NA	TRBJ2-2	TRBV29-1	TGCAGCGCAGACAGGCAGGGGGAGGTGTTTTTT	CSADRQGEVFF
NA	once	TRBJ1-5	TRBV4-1	TGCGCCAGCAGCCAGCCAGACCGGATGAATCAGCCCCAGCATTTT	CASSQPDRMNQPQHF
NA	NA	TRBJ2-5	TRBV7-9	TGTGCCAGCAGCTTAGCGGCCCTTTCGTACCAAGAGACCCAGTACTTC	CASSLAALSYQETQYF
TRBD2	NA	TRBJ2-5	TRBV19	TGTGCCAGTAGTCCCCAAGGGGAGGGAGGGCCAAGAAAGGAGACCCAGTACTTC	CASSPQGEGGPRKETQYF
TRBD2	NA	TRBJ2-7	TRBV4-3	TGCGCCAGCAGCCAAGACTTGGGACTAGCGCATCGGGAGCAGTACTTC	CASSQDLGLAHREQYF
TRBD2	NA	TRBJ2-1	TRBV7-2	TGTGCCAGCAGCCGCGCGGCGGGAGATAATGAGCAGTTCTTC	CASSRAAGDNEQFF
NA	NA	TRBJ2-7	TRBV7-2	TGTGCCAGCAGCTTAGGAATGTGGTTGACTATCGGAGACTTC	CASSLGMWLTIGDF
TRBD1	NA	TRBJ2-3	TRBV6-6	TGTGCCAGCAGTTATAGGCAGGGGGCAAATACGCAGTATTTT	CASSYRQGANTQYF
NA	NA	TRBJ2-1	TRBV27	TGTGCCAGCAGTTTGAGCGTGTACAATGAGCAGTTCTTC	CASSLSVYNEQFF
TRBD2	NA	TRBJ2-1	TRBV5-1	TGCGCCAGCAGCTCAACTAGCGGGAGGAGCGATGAGCAGTTCTTC	CASSSTSGRSDEQFF
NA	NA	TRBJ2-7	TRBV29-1	TGCAGCGTTGTAGCCGGGGTCTACGAGCAGTACTTC	CSVVAGVYEQYF
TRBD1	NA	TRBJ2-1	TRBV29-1	TGCAGCGTGGATCAGGGGGCTGGGTCCTACAATGAGCAGTTCTTC	CSVDQGAGSYNEQFF
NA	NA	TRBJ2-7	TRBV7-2	TGTGCCAGCAGCTTAGGACCCGGCAGGGGGGACGAGCAGTACTTC	CASSLGPGRGDEQYF
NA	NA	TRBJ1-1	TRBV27	TGTGCCAGCGTTCTTTCGGCAGTTGGGTACACTGAAGCTTTCTTT	CASVLSAVGYTEAFF
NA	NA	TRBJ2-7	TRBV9	TGTGCCAGCAGCCCCCGCGGATCGCAAGCCCTGTACTTC	CASSPRGSQALYF